Detailed here is one TCR beta chain. Profiling relied on immunoSEQ multiplex PCR, and the TCRdb table lists in-frame clones only, not all of them. The sample records more than 2 million clones, nearly 97% being singletons. These data are taken from a study of shared clonotypes between healthy human individuals. V was shortened by 4 bases and J by 0 bases, with 18 bases between the two germline ends. CDR1 is SGHVS and CDR2 is FQNEAQ in the germline V gene. This CDR3 spans 17 amino acids. Sequenced: naive CD4+ T cells sorted from blood. Specified subset: CD45RA+ positively selected. The TCR was taken from a young man in good health. The chain combines TRBV7-8 with TRBJ1-1; maybe TRBD1 (5 bases). The CDR3 is CASSSRLGEGVNTEAFF. In DNA form, the CDR3 reads TGTGCCAGCAGCTCCAGGCTGGGGGAGGGTGTGAACACTGAAGCTTTCTTT. The entire variable domain, with the rest obtained from reference TRBV7-8 and TRBJ1-1, is as follows: GAGVSQSPRYKVAKRGQDVALRCDPISGHVSLFWYQQALGQGPEFLTYFQNEAQLDKSGLPSDRFFAERPEGSVSTLKIQRTQQEDSAVYLCASSSRLGEGVNTEAFFGQGTRLTVV.